Below are 19 T cell receptor beta chains sequenced from a single sample in a study of blood T cells in healthy people across ages. Next came a second PCR, run for about 6 to 12 cycles, which used a sample-barcoded 5' primer along with a J-beta primer mix. TCRdb reanalysed the 5' RACE reads using MiXCR and keeps one entry per CDR3 protein. Of about 1.5 million distinct CDR3 sequences listed, about 42% are singletons. The sample consisted of blood. These TCRs come from a young woman in good health.

This clonotype was seen repeatedly, ten times or more. The chain uses TRBV7-2 and TRBJ2-7; 14 positions agree with TRBD2. V dropped 7 bases and J dropped 7; count of bases not matched to a gene: 9. Germline V gene data show CDR1 as SGHTA and CDR2 as FQGNSA. The CDR3 has 15 amino acids. The CDR3 loop is CASNFRTSGRTEQYF. The DNA of the CDR3 is TGTGCCAGCAACTTCCGGACTAGCGGGAGGACTGAGCAGTACTTC. The variable domain in full, completed from reference TRBV7-2 and TRBJ2-7, reads GAGVSQSPSNKVTEKGKDVELRCDPISGHTALYWYRQSLGQGLEFLIYFQGNSAPDKSGLPSDRFSAERTGGSVSTLTIQRTQQEDSAVYLCASNFRTSGRTEQYFGPGTRLTVT.

This clonotype has just a few counts. The chain uses TRBV29-1 and TRBJ2-1, with D uncertain. The J call is uncertain, as TRBJ2-7 better fits the DNA end. The CDR3 contains 14 residues. Germline V CDR1 and CDR2: SQVTM, ANQGSEA. The CDR3 loop reads CSVETYRVPNEQYF. CDR3 coding DNA: TGCAGCGTAGAGACCTACCGGGTACCCAATGAGCAGTACTTC.

The chain uses TRBV7-3 and TRBJ2-1; D unresolved. V shed 0 bases and J shed 13 bases, with 19 bases lying between them. Germline lookup yields CDR1 SGHTA and CDR2 FQGTGA. CDR3 length equals 15 residues. In DNA, the CDR3 is TGTGCCAGCAGCTTAACCCCTACGGTTCAAGAGACCCAGTTCTTC. This gives the protein CASSLTPTVQETQFF.

The rearrangement uses TRBV18 and TRBJ2-7; the match to TRBD1 covers 7 bases. The J call may be faulty, since TRBJ2-5 better matches the DNA end. The CDR3 extends over 15 amino acids. CDR1 and CDR2 (germline): KGHSH, LQKENI. The CDR3 coding sequence is TGTGCCAGCTCACCACCGGTCACAGGGGTAGAGACCCAGTACTTC. This codes for CASSPPVTGVETQYF.

Ten or more counts support this clonotype. The gene calls are TRBV6-4 and TRBJ2-6; D is possibly TRBD2 (7 bases). The germline gives CDR1 MRHNA, CDR2 SNTAGT. The V gene lost 2 bases and the J gene lost 0 bases, with 8 bases spanning the gap. This CDR3 is 16 amino acids long. The CDR3 sequence is CASSDGGASGANVLTF. The CDR3 bases are TGTGCCAGCAGTGACGGGGGGGCCTCTGGGGCCAACGTCCTGACTTTC.

This clonotype was found a few times. The V call is TRBV12-3 or TRBV12-4, the J call TRBJ2-5; D tentatively reads TRBD1 or TRBD2 (6 bases each). This CDR3 has 16 residues. V dropped 6 bases and J dropped 2 bases, with 19 bases sitting between them. CDR3 in DNA: TGTGCCAGCAGCTTCGGGGGCACCGCCTTACAAGAGACCCAGTACTTC. Amino acid sequence: CASSFGGTALQETQYF.

The chain's CDR3 is CASSLPQGGNQPQHF. Written as DNA, the CDR3 is TGTGCCAGCAGCTTACCCCAGGGGGGCAATCAGCCCCAGCATTTT. This chain connects TRBV7-4 to TRBJ1-5; the match to TRBD1 covers 7 bases. The CDR3 runs to 15 residues. Trimming took 2 bases from V and 2 from J; bases not matched to a gene: 3. From germline, CDR1 is SGHVT and CDR2 SQSDAQ.

The rearrangement links TRBV6-2 or TRBV6-3 to TRBJ2-2; TRBD1 aligns across 11 bases. The CDR3 has 19 amino acids. Germline V gene data show CDR1 as MNHEY and CDR2 as SVGEGT. With V trimmed by 7 bases and J by 0 bases, 13 bases remained unmatched. In nucleotides, the CDR3 is TGTGCCAGCATTCGACGGGACAGGGGGACTGGGGCGAACACCGGGGAGCTGTTTTTT. Encoded protein: CASIRRDRGTGANTGELFF.

This clonotype has only a few counts. The chain couples TRBV7-9 to TRBJ2-3; D is uncertain. Germline CDR1 and CDR2: SEHNR and FQNEAQ (reference sequence). Trimming stripped 5 bases from V and 3 bases from J, with 12 bases between. CDR3 length equals 14 residues. The CDR3 DNA follows: TGTGCCAGCAGCGCCGCCCCTGAGACAGATACGCAGTATTTT. Translated, it gives CASSAAPETDTQYF.

This clonotype showed up just a few times. The chain recombines TRBV4-3 with TRBJ2-1; no definite D call. The CDR3 has 14 residues. The V end was cut by 2 bases, the J end by 0 bases, with 5 bases between. Germline loops: CDR1 LGHNA, CDR2 YSLEER. CDR3 protein: CASSQRVSYNEQFF. CDR3 nucleotides: TGCGCCAGCAGCCAAAGGGTCTCCTACAATGAGCAGTTCTTC.

V and J are TRBV7-6 and TRBJ2-2, with a possible D match to TRBD2 (5 bases). With 2 bases removed from V and 6 bases from J, the gap between germline ends came to 10 bases. CDR3 size: 14 residues. Germline loops: CDR1 SGHVS, CDR2 FNYEAQ. The CDR3 loop reads CASSLLGEAGELFF. The DNA for the CDR3 is TGTGCCAGCAGCTTACTCGGGGAAGCCGGGGAGCTGTTTTTT.

The count of this clonotype is one. The chain uses TRBV6-2 or TRBV6-3 and TRBJ1-2; D gene unclear. Trimming took off 3 bases at V and 8 bases at J, with 10 bases between the two ends. This CDR3 has 12 amino acids. Per germline, CDR1 MNHEY and CDR2 SVGEGT. In DNA, the CDR3 is TGTGCCAGCAGTTATCTATTTGGCGGCTACACCTTC. It codes for CASSYLFGGYTF.

V is TRBV7-2 and J is TRBJ2-1, with TRBD1 as a possible D gene (6 bases). The CDR3 contains 14 residues. Between the trimmed V and J ends, which lost 4 bases and 7 bases, there was a span of 14 bases. The germline V gene has CDR1 SGHTA and CDR2 FQGNSA. In DNA form, the CDR3 reads TGTGCCAGCAGCTATGGACAGCCGCGGAATGAGCAGTTCTTC. Encoded protein: CASSYGQPRNEQFF.

The chain joins TRBV29-1 to TRBJ2-5; 8 bases are a match to TRBD2. The J call may be in error: the DNA end matches TRBJ2-1 better. Germline-derived CDR1 and CDR2 are SQVTM and ANQGSEA. The CDR3 extends over 13 amino acids. As DNA, the CDR3 is TGCAGCGTTGACGGGACTAGTGGAGAGACCCAGTTCTTC. It encodes CSVDGTSGETQFF.

This rearrangement joins TRBV4-2 to TRBJ2-3; the D is unclear. Germline assignment: CDR1 LGHNA and CDR2 YNFKEQ. V lost 4 bases and J lost 0, with 11 bases in between. CDR3 length: 15 residues. The CDR3 region is CASSPAQGSTDTQYF. The CDR3 coding sequence is TGTGCCAGCAGCCCTGCACAAGGGAGCACAGATACGCAGTATTTT.

DNA for the CDR3: TGCAGTGCGGCAGGGCCCTATGGCTACACCTTC. This codes for CSAAGPYGYTF. The chain joins TRBV20-1 to TRBJ1-2, with D perhaps matching TRBD1 (5 bases). This CDR3 is built from 11 residues. Trimming removed 6 bases at V and 4 bases at J, with 9 bases between. Per the germline V gene, CDR1 is DFQATT and CDR2 is SNEGSKA (reference sequence).

The chain links TRBV29-1 to TRBJ2-1; D is undetermined. V lost 2 bases and J 6 bases, leaving 5 bases between the germline ends. There are 11 residues in the CDR3. In germline, CDR1 is SQVTM, CDR2 ANQGSEA. CDR3 residues: CSVETSNEQFF. CDR3 bases: TGCAGCGTTGAAACGAGCAATGAGCAGTTCTTC.

The J gene is TRBJ2-7, the V gene TRBV10-3; no clear D gene. This CDR3 has 11 amino acids. Trimming took off 7 bases at V and 2 bases at J, with 6 bases between the two ends. Germline-derived CDR1 and CDR2 are ENHRY and SYGVKD. The CDR3 DNA reads as TGTGCCATCATGGAAACCTACGAGCAGTACTTC. Its protein product is CAIMETYEQYF.

Only a few counts were recorded for this clonotype. J is TRBJ2-2 and V is TRBV6-2 or TRBV6-3; 7 bases map to TRBD2. CDR1 is MNHEY, CDR2 SVGEGT, per germline. J gave up 4 bases and V 2 bases, and 7 bases lay outside the gene matches. This CDR3 has 16 residues. As DNA, the CDR3 is TGTGCCAGCAGTTACGGACTAGTTGAAGTCACCGGGGAGCTGTTTTTT. It yields the protein CASSYGLVEVTGELFF.